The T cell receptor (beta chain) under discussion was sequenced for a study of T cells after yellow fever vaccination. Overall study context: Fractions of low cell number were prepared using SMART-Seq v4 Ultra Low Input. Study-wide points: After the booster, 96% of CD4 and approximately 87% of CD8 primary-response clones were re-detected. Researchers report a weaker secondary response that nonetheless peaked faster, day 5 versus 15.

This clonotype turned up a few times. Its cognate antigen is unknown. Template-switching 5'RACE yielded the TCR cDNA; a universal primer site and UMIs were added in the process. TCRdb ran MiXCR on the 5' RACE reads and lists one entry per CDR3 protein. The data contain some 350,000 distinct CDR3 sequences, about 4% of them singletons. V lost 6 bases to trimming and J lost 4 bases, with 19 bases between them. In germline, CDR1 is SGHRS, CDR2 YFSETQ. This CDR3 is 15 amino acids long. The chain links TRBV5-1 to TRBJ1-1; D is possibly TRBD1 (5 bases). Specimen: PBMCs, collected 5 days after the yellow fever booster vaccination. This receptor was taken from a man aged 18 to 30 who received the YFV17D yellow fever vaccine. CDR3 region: CASTPSRGVSTEAFF. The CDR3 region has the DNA TGCGCCAGCACACCGTCTAGGGGAGTGAGCACTGAAGCTTTCTTT.